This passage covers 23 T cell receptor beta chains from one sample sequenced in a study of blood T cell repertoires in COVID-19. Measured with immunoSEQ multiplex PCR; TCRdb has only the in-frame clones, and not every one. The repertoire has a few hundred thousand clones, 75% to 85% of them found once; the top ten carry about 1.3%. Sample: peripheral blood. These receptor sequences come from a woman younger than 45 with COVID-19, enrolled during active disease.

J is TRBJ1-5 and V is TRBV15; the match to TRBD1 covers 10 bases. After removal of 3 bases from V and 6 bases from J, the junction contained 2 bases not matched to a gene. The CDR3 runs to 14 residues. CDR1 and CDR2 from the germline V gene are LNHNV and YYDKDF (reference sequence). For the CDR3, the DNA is TGTGCCACCAGCAGGGACAGGGGGAGTCAGCCCCAGCATTTT. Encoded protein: CATSRDRGSQPQHF.

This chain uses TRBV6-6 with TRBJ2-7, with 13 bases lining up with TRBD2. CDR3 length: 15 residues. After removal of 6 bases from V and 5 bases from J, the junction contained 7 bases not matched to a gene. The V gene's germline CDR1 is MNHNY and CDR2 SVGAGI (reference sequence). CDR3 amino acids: CASRMTSGGTHEQYF. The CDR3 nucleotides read TGTGCCAGCAGGATGACTAGCGGGGGGACCCACGAGCAGTACTTC.

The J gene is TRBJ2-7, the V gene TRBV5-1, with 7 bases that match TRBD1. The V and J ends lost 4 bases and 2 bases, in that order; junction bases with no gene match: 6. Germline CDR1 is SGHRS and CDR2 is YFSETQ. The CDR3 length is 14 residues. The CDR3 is CASSPLGTAYEQYF. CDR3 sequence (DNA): TGCGCCAGCAGCCCCCTCGGGACAGCCTACGAGCAGTACTTC.

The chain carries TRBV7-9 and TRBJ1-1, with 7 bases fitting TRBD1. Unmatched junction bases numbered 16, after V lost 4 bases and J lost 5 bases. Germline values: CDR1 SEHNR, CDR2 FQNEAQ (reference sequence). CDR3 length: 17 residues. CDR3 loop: CASSSNPTGLWVTEAFF. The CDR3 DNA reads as TGTGCCAGCAGCTCCAATCCGACAGGGCTCTGGGTTACTGAAGCTTTCTTT.

The CDR3 sequence: CASSAGTGGAYGYTF. The CDR3 nucleotides are TGTGCCAGTAGTGCAGGGACAGGGGGCGCCTATGGCTACACCTTC. The chain has TRBV19 and TRBJ1-2, with 12 nucleotides matching TRBD1. CDR3 length: 15 amino acids. V dropped 5 bases and J dropped 4; count of bases not matched to a gene: 5. Germline V gene lookup returns CDR1 LNHDA and CDR2 SQIVND (reference sequence).

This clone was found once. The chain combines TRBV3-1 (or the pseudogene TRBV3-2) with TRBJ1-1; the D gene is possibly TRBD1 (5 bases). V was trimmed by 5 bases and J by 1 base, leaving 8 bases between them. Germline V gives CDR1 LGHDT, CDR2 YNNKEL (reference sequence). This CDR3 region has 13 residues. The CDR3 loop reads CASSDQGNTEAFF. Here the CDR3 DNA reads TGTGCCAGCAGCGACCAGGGGAACACTGAAGCTTTCTTT.

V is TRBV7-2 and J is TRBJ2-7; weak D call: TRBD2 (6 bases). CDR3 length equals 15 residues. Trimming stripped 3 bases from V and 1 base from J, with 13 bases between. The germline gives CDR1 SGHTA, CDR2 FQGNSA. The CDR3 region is CASSLAGPRSYEQYF. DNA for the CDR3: TGTGCCAGCAGCTTGGCGGGGCCCCGATCCTACGAGCAGTACTTC.

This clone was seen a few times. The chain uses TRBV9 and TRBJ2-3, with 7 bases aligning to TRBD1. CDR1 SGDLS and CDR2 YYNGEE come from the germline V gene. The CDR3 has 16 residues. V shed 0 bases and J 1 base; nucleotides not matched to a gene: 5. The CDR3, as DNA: TGTGCCAGCAGCGTAGGACAGGGCCAAGGCACAGATACGCAGTATTTT. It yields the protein CASSVGQGQGTDTQYF.

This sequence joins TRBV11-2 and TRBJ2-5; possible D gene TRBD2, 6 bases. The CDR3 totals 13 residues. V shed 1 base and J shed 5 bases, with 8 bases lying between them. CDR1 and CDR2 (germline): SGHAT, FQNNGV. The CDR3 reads CASSLGGEETQYF. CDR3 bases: TGTGCCAGCAGCTTAGGCGGGGAGGAGACCCAGTACTTC.

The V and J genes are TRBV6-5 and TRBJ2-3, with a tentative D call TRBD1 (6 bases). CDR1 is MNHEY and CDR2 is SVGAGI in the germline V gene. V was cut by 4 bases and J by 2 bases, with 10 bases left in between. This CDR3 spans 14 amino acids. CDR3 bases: TGTGCCAGCAGTTGGGACACTGCCACAGATACGCAGTATTTT. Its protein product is CASSWDTATDTQYF.

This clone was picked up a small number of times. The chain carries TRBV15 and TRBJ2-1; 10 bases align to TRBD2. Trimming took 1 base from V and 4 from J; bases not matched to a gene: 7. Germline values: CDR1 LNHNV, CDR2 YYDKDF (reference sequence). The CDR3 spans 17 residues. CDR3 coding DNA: TGTGCCACCAGCAGAGGAAGCGGGGGGGAAACTTACAATGAGCAGTTCTTC. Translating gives CATSRGSGGETYNEQFF.

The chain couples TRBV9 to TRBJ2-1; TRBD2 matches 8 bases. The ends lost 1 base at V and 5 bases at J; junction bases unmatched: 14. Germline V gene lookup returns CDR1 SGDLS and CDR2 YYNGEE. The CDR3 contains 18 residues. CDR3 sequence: CASSVFDSSGSSHNEQFF. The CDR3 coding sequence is TGTGCCAGCAGCGTATTTGATTCTAGCGGGTCCAGCCACAATGAGCAGTTCTTC.

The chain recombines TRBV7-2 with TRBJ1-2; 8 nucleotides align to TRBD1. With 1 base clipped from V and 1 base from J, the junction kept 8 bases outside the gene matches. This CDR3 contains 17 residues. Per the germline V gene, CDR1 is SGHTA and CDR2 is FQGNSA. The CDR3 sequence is CASSLDRWDRSNYGYTF. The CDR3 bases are TGTGCCAGCAGCTTAGATCGGTGGGACAGGAGTAACTATGGCTACACCTTC. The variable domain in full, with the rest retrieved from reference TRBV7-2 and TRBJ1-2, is GAGVSQSPSNKVTEKGKDVELRCDPISGHTALYWYRQSLGQGLEFLIYFQGNSAPDKSGLPSDRFSAERTGGSVSTLTIQRTQQEDSAVYLCASSLDRWDRSNYGYTFGSGTRLTVV.

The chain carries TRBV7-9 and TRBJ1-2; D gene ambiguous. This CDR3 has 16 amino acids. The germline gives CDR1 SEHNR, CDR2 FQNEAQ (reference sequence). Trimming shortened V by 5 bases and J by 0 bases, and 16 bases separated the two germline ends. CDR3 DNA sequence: TGTGCCAGCAGCACGCTTAAGCCTACCACTAACTATGGCTACACCTTC. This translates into CASSTLKPTTNYGYTF.

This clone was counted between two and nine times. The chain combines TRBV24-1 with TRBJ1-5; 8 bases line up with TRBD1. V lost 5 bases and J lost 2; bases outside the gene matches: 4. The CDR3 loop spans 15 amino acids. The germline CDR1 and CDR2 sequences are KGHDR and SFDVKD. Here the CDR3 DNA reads TGTGCCACCAGTGCAGGGGGCTTCGGCAATCAGCCCCAGCATTTT. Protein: CATSAGGFGNQPQHF.

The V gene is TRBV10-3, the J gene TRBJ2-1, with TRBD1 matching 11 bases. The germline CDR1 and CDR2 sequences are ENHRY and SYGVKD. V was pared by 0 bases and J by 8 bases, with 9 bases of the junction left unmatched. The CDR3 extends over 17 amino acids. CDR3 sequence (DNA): TGTGCCATCAGTGAGTCGACTTTAGGACAGGGGGCACATGAGCAGTTCTTC. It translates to CAISESTLGQGAHEQFF.

The CDR3 sequence is CASSPTSGSYNEQFF. The CDR3 coding sequence is TGTGCCAGTAGTCCCACCAGCGGGAGTTACAATGAGCAGTTCTTC. The chain links TRBV19 to TRBJ2-1, with 8 bases identical to TRBD2. With V trimmed by 5 bases and J by 4 bases, 7 bases remained unmatched. This CDR3 comprises 15 residues. Germline V gene lookup returns CDR1 LNHDA and CDR2 SQIVND (reference sequence).

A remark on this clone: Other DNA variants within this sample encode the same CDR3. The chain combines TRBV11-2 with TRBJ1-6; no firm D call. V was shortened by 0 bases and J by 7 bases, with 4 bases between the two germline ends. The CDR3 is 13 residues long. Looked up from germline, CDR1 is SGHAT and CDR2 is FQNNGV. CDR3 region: CASSLDPNSPLHF. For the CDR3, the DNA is TGTGCCAGCAGCTTAGATCCAAATTCACCCCTCCACTTT.

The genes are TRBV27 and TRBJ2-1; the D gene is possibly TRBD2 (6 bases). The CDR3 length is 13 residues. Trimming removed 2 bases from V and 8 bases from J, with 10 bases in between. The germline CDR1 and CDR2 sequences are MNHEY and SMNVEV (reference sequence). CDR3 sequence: CASSLTREDEQFF. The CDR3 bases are TGTGCCAGCAGTTTAACGAGGGAGGATGAGCAGTTCTTC.

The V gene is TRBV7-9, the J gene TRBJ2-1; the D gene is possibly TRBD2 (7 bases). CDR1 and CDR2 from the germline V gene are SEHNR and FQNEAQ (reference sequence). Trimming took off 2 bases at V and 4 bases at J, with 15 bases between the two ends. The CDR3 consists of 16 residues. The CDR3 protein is CASSLIGGLGYNEQFF. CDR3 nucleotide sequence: TGTGCCAGCAGCTTAATCGGGGGGCTCGGGTACAATGAGCAGTTCTTC.

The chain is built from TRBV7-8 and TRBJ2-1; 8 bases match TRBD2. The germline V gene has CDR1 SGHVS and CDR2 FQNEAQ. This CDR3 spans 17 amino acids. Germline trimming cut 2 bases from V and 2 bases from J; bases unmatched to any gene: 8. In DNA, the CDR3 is TGTGCCAGCAGCTTATCGCCGGGACTAGGGACCTACAATGAGCAGTTCTTC. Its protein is CASSLSPGLGTYNEQFF.

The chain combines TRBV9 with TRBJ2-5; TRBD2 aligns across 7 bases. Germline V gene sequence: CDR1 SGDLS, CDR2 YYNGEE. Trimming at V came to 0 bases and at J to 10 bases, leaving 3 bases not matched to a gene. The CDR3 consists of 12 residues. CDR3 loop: CASSVAGGVQYF. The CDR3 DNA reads TGTGCCAGCAGCGTAGCGGGAGGAGTCCAGTACTTC.

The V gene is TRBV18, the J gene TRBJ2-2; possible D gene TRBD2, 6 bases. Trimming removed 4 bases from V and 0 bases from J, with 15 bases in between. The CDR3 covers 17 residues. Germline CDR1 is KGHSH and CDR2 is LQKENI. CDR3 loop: CASSLSLRGANTGELFF. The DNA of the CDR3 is TGTGCCAGCTCACTCAGTTTGCGGGGAGCGAACACCGGGGAGCTGTTTTTT. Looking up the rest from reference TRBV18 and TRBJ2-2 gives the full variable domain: NAGVMQNPRHLVRRRGQEARLRCSPMKGHSHVYWYRQLPEEGLKFMVYLQKENIIDESGMPKERFSAEFPKEGPSILRIQQVVRGDSAAYFCASSLSLRGANTGELFFGEGSRLTVL.